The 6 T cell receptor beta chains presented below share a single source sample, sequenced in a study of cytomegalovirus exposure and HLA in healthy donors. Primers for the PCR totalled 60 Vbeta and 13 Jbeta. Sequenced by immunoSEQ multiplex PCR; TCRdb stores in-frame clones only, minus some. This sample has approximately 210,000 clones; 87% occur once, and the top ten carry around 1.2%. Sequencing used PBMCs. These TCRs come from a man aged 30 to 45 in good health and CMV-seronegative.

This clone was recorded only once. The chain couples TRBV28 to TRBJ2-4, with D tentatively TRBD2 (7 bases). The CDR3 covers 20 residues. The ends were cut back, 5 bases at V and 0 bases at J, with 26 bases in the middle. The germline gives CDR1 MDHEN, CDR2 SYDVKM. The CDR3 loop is CASSPVGGDKINLAKNIQYF. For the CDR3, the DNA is TGTGCCAGCAGTCCCGTGGGGGGGGACAAAATCAATTTAGCCAAAAACATTCAGTACTTC.

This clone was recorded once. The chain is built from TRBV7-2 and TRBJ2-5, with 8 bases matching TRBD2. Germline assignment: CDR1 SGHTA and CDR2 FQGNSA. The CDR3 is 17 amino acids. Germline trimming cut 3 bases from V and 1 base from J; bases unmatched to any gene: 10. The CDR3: CASSLGAIAGSQETQYF. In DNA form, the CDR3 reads TGTGCCAGCAGCTTGGGTGCCATAGCGGGAAGCCAAGAGACCCAGTACTTC.

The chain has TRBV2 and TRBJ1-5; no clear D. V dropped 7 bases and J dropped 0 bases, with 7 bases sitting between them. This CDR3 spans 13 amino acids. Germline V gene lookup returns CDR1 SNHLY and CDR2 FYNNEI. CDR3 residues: CASNSRSNQPQHF. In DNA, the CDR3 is TGTGCCAGCAATTCCCGTAGCAATCAGCCCCAGCATTTT.

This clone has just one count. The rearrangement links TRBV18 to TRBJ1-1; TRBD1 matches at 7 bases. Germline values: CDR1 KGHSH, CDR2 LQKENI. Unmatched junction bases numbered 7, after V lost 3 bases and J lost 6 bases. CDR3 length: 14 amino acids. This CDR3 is CASSPLDRDSEAFF. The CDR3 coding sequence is TGTGCCAGCTCACCCTTAGACAGGGACTCTGAAGCTTTCTTT.

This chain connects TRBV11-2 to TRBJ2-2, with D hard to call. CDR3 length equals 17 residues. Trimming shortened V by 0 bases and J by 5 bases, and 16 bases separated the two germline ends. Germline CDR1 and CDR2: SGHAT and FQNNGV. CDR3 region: CASSLESLTSRTGELFF. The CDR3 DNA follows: TGTGCCAGCAGCTTAGAATCGCTAACGTCCCGTACCGGGGAGCTGTTTTTT.

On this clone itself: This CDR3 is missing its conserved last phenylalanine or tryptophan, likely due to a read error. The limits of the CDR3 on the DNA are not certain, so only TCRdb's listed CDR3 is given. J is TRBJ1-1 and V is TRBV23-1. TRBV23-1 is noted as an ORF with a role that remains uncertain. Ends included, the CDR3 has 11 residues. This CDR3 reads CASSQSPGDLN.